Below, one T cell receptor beta chain is given with its context. Its antigen is currently unknown. The data are from a study of cytotoxic CD8 clonotypes in ibrutinib-treated CLL. Whole-study results and caveats: Clonality went up at ibrutinib response and then declined back toward baseline at progression.

Assay used: immunoSEQ multiplex PCR; TCRdb lists only in-frame clones, some missing. Among 30,000 to 40,000 clones, 69% were seen once, and the ten largest hold roughly 26%. CDR1 and CDR2 from the germline V gene are SGHTA and FQGNSA. V lost 2 bases and J lost 0, with 8 bases in between. The length of the CDR3 is 15 residues. Sequences were derived from PBMCs, sampled before ibrutinib treatment. J is TRBJ2-1 and V is TRBV7-2; no clear D gene. The sequence derives from a human donor with chronic lymphocytic leukemia. In DNA form, the CDR3 reads TGTGCCAGCAGCTTATGGTTTAGCTCCTACAATGAGCAGTTCTTC. It encodes CASSLWFSSYNEQFF.